This T cell receptor beta chain was sequenced during a study of T cells in Graves' hyperthyroidism and ophthalmopathy. The study's findings and limits: Peripheral blood also featured most of the thyroid clonotypes expanded above 0.001. Through a model of 13 V-J features, ophthalmopathy was separated from stable hyperthyroidism. Prediction of ophthalmopathy progression came a median around 6.1 months pre-onset.

The CDR3 runs to 14 residues. The ends lost 4 bases at V and 6 bases at J; junction bases unmatched: 5. Germline CDR1 and CDR2: MDHEN and SYDVKM. This clonotype showed up just once. Its antigen is still unknown. TCR beta CDR3 regions were amplified from RNA transcripts. During a first-round RT-PCR of the TCR CDR3, the HTBI primer set was used. TCRdb passed the multiplex PCR reads through MiXCR, listing each CDR3 protein once. This sample has fewer than 450,000 distinct CDR3 sequences, with roughly 18% found just once. This clonotype was obtained from a young man with Graves' ophthalmopathy. What was sequenced was blood. V gene TRBV28 combines with J gene TRBJ2-3; TRBD2 agrees at 9 bases. CDR3 residues: CASSSAGGWDTQYF. Here the CDR3 DNA reads TGTGCCAGCAGTTCAGCGGGAGGTTGGGATACGCAGTATTTT.